The text below deals with one TCR beta chain. Assay: immunoSEQ multiplex PCR; the TCRdb copy retains only in-frame clones and omits some. The repertoire holds almost 65,000 clones, with around 93% as singletons. This sample is part of a study of T cell changes during pregnancy in multiple sclerosis. Unmatched junction bases numbered 4, after V lost 1 base and J lost 2 bases. Germline CDR1 SGHNT, CDR2 YYREEE (reference sequence). The CDR3 contains 16 residues. The source is a female donor with multiple sclerosis, enrolled in a pregnancy study. The gene calls are TRBV5-4 and TRBJ2-1, with TRBD2 matching 9 bases. The specimen comprised peripheral blood, sampled in the first trimester of pregnancy. The CDR3 nucleotides are TGTGCCAGCAGCTTGCCGACTAGCGGAACCTACAATGAGCAGTTCTTC. The encoded protein is CASSLPTSGTYNEQFF.